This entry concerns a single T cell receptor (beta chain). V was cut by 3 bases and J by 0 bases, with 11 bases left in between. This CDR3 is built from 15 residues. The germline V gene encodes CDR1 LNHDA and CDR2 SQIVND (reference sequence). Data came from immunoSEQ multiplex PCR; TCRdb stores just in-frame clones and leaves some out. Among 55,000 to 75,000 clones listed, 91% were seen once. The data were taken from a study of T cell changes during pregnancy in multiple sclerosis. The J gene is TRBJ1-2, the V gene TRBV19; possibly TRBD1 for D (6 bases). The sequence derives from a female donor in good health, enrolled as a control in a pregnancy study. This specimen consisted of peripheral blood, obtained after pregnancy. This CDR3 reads CASSMDREANYGYTF. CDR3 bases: TGTGCCAGTAGTATGGACAGAGAAGCTAACTATGGCTACACCTTC.